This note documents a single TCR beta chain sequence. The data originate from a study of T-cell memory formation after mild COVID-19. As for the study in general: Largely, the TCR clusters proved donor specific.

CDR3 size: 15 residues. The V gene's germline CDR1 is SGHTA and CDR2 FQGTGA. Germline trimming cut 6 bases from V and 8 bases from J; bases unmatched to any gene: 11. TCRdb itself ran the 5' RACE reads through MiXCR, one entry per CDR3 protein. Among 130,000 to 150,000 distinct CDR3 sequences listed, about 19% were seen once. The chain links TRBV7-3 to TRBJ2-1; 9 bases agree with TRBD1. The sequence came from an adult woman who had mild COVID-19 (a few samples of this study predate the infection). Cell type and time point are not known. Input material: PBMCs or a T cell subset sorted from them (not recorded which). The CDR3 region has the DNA TGTGCCAGCAGTTTCGACAGGGGGGGATTAGATGAGCAGTTCTTC. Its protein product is CASSFDRGGLDEQFF.